The T cell receptor beta chain described here comes from a study of regulatory T cells in long-lasting Graves disease. Turning to the study itself: Those Graves' patients who were newly diagnosed had been on antithyroid drugs under 3 months. Study-wide points: Persistent Graves' patients showed a TCR diversity that was lower than that of newly diagnosed ones.

Library construction for TCR beta used iRepertoire HTBI primers and Arm-PCR of CDR3 regions. TCRdb called the multiplex PCR reads again in MiXCR, with one record for every CDR3 protein. The data show fewer than 550,000 distinct CDR3 sequences, more than 15% seen once. Comment on this clonotype: Its cognate antigen is unknown.

CDR3 length: 17 residues. V trimming: 2 bases; J trimming: 0 bases; junction bases outside the gene matches: 7. Germline assignment: CDR1 KGHSH and CDR2 LQKENI. Time point denoted: newly diagnosed GD, antithyroid drugs for less than 3 months. From RNA extracted from PBMCs, the TCR library was made. Collection of peripheral blood (about 8.8 milliliters) was done using EDTA tubes. This same sample was also part of a study on T cells in Graves' hyperthyroidism and ophthalmopathy.

Sequenced here: peripheral blood mononuclear cells (PBMCs), sampled at new diagnosis, from a patient treated with antithyroid drugs. The rearrangement uses TRBV18 and TRBJ2-7, with 10 bases identical to TRBD1. This receptor was taken from a woman aged 35-60 years with Graves disease. The CDR3 DNA sequence: TGTGCCAGCTCACCATATCCGGGACAGGGGTCCTCCTACGAGCAGTACTTC. Protein: CASSPYPGQGSSYEQYF.